This TCR beta chain was identified in a study of blood T cell repertoires in COVID-19 (dated by TCRdb to about 2020). Turning to the overall study: Samples from collaborators originated in the United States, Italy and Spain and spanned both the acute and convalescent phases of COVID-19. The dataset comprised deeply sampled blood TCRbeta repertoires from subjects exposed to, actively infected with, or recovered from COVID-19. Where HLA class I and class II types were available, the types were taken from metadata supplied by the sample provider, not from assay-based typing. Sample metadata almost always included a de-identified subject ID, COVID-19 status, age in years and sex. The prospective study material was composed of cDNA or gDNA derived from T cells, B-cell-depleted T cells, or PBMCs. The repertoires were released in a freely available public database meant as a resource for research on the immune response to SARS-CoV-2. The samples were drawn from two sources: the first 160 participants of the ongoing ImmuneRACE study, and some 1,300 subjects contributed by 6 global collaborators.

The immunoSEQ Assay, a bias-controlled multiplex PCR, was used to amplify TCRbeta CDR3 regions from genomic DNA. As for the original processing: The number of nucleated cells in each sample was estimated from the amplification of reference gene primers within the assay. To quantify the absolute abundance of each unique TCRbeta CDR3 rearrangement, sequence reads were collapsed and filtered. For each sample, productive Simpson clonality was calculated as the square root of Simpson's diversity index over productive rearrangements. This is the immuneACCESS table as TCRdb keeps it, with only in-frame sequences that have V and J called. A part of the clones is gone; compared with another copy, unresolved V genes explain less than half, and the rest is unexplained. V and J calls and clone size are those listed in that table; D and trimming were worked out from the DNA. The sample table contains 110,000 or so clones; only one count was recorded for approximately 85% of them. The ten largest account for 5.5% of the sample.

The germline V gene provides CDR1 SGDLS and CDR2 YYNGEE. The CDR3, cysteine through phenylalanine, is 18 amino acids long. Only the CDR3 part of the read is kept: 54 bases, read in frame from the first base. At the junction V is shortened by 3 bases and J by 0 bases, with 19 bases in between. Comments on this clone: This receptor's antigen is unknown. No much larger clone exists at a distance of one base, and base qualities are not known.

Overall results and qualifications from the work: The amount of clinical and demographic metadata varied by source and participant and was provided uncurated.

In Seattle, one collaborating source enrolled patients while the infection was active and tracked those patients longitudinally over the course of disease. Collaborating institutions collected whole blood in K2EDTA tubes following their own protocols. For TCRbeta analysis, collaborators shipped samples in one of three forms: frozen whole blood, isolated PBMCs, or DNA extracted from either of those sample types. This chain is built from TRBV9 and TRBJ2-1, and TRBD1 may be the D gene, going by 7 matching bases. The source of this sequence is a woman aged 55-69 years with COVID-19, enrolled during active disease. Source material: peripheral blood. The CDR3 reads CASSALGGQISSYNEQFF. The DNA sequence is TGTGCCAGCAGCGCCCTGGGGGGACAGATTAGCTCCTACAATGAGCAGTTCTTC.